The 31 T cell receptor beta chains below all came from one sample that was sequenced in a study of shared clonotypes between healthy human individuals. The data were produced by immunoSEQ multiplex PCR, yet TCRdb's version contains in-frame clones alone and is incomplete. The table shows around 1.9 million clones, with about 93% occurring only once. The naive CD8 subset, CD45RO-negative cells positively selected for CCR7, excluded terminally differentiated effector memory CD45RA+ cells. Specimen: naive CD8+ T cells from PBMCs. Receptors were obtained from a man younger than 30 in good health. Some clones in this sample may be carry-over from other donors' samples.

This chain joins TRBV7-5 and TRBJ2-1; the DNA was not used to check the table's D call, TRBD2. TRBV7-5 is assigned pseudogene status. There are 15 residues in the CDR3. CDR3 amino acids: CARSFGLADYNEQFF. The CDR3 DNA is TGTGCCAGAAGCTTTGGCCTAGCTGACTACAATGAGCAGTTCTTC.

This chain links TRBV5-1 with TRBJ1-1; D is undetermined. V shed 4 bases and J shed 8 bases, with 15 bases lying between them. CDR3 length: 13 amino acids. Germline CDR1 is SGHRS and CDR2 is YFSETQ. CDR3: CASSPARRSEAFF. CDR3 DNA: TGCGCCAGCAGCCCGGCGCGGAGGTCAGAAGCTTTCTTT. The whole variable domain, filled in from reference TRBV5-1 and TRBJ1-1, reads KAGVTQTPRYLIKTRGQQVTLSCSPISGHRSVSWYQQTPGQGLQFLFEYFSETQRNKGNFPGRFSGRQFSNSRSEMNVSTLELGDSALYLCASSPARRSEAFFGQGTRLTVV.

The gene calls are TRBV2 and TRBJ2-7, with D perhaps assigned TRBD1 or TRBD2 (6 bases each). V shed 6 bases and J shed 0 bases, with 18 bases lying between them. In germline, CDR1 is SNHLY, CDR2 FYNNEI. This CDR3 comprises 16 residues. CDR3: CASRAPGVAASYEQYF. CDR3 coding DNA: TGTGCCAGCAGGGCTCCAGGGGTAGCGGCCTCCTACGAGCAGTACTTC.

The J gene is TRBJ2-7, the V gene TRBV13; D is uncertain. From germline, CDR1 is PRHDT and CDR2 FYEKMQ (reference sequence). There are 11 residues in the CDR3. Trimming removed 1 base at V and 4 bases at J, with 2 bases between. The CDR3 here is CASSLEYEQYF. CDR3 nucleotides: TGTGCCAGCAGCTTAGAGTACGAGCAGTACTTC.

This chain links TRBV7-8 with TRBJ2-6; D is unresolved. The V gene's germline CDR1 is SGHVS and CDR2 FQNEAQ. CDR3 size: 17 residues. Trimming left V 6 bases short and J 0 bases short, with 15 bases between. For the CDR3, the DNA is TGTGCCAGCAGGCTGGGCACGGCTCTCTCTGGGGCCAACGTCCTGACTTTC. As protein: CASRLGTALSGANVLTF. The entire variable domain, with the rest obtained from reference TRBV7-8 and TRBJ2-6, is as follows: GAGVSQSPRYKVAKRGQDVALRCDPISGHVSLFWYQQALGQGPEFLTYFQNEAQLDKSGLPSDRFFAERPEGSVSTLKIQRTQQEDSAVYLCASRLGTALSGANVLTFGAGSRLTVL.

This rearrangement joins TRBV30 to TRBJ2-7, with D possibly being TRBD2 (6 bases). From germline, CDR1 is GTSNPN and CDR2 SVGIG (reference sequence). The CDR3 is 11 residues long. Trimming shortened V by 2 bases and J by 6 bases, and 8 bases separated the two germline ends. The CDR3 DNA reads TGTGCCTGGAGTTGGGGAGGCGAGCAGTACTTC. Its translation: CAWSWGGEQYF.

The rearrangement joins TRBV28 to TRBJ1-6, with 10 bases matching TRBD1. Germline V gene data show CDR1 as MDHEN and CDR2 as SYDVKM. V lost 4 bases and J lost 7; bases outside the gene matches: 4. This CDR3 comprises 15 residues. For the CDR3, the DNA is TGTGCCAGCAGTTCTCGGGGACAGGGGAATTCACCCCTCCACTTT. As protein: CASSSRGQGNSPLHF.

The chain uses TRBV27 and TRBJ2-1; TRBD1 matches at 9 bases. The CDR3 length is 16 residues. The germline V gene has CDR1 MNHEY and CDR2 SMNVEV (reference sequence). Unmatched junction bases numbered 10, after V lost 8 bases and J lost 2 bases. CDR3 sequence (DNA): TGTGCCAGCGCTCCCGGCGGACAGGGGCCCTACAATGAGCAGTTCTTC. Translating gives CASAPGGQGPYNEQFF.

This clone was counted a single time. The V and J genes are TRBV28 and TRBJ1-4; 7 nucleotides line up with TRBD1. The J segment lost 5 bases and the V segment lost 4 bases, leaving 7 bases of the junction unmatched. Germline CDR1 and CDR2: MDHEN and SYDVKM. The CDR3 length is 15 residues. The CDR3 sequence: CASSSVGTANEKLFF. In nucleotides, the CDR3 is TGTGCCAGCAGTTCGGTCGGGACAGCAAATGAAAAACTGTTTTTT.

This chain connects TRBV2 to TRBJ2-1; D is unresolved. Trimming pared 4 bases from V and 0 bases from J, leaving 10 bases between. The germline gives CDR1 SNHLY, CDR2 FYNNEI. This CDR3 contains 15 residues. CDR3 in amino acids: CASSARASSYNEQFF. DNA for the CDR3: TGTGCCAGCAGTGCTCGGGCTAGCTCCTACAATGAGCAGTTCTTC.

The chain couples TRBV6-1 to TRBJ2-7; either TRBD1 or TRBD2 may supply D (5 bases each). The V end was cut by 3 bases, the J end by 2 bases, with 14 bases between. This CDR3 region has 15 residues. Germline V lookup: CDR1 MNHNS, CDR2 SASEGT. CDR3 coding DNA: TGTGCCAGCAGTGAGAGGGCAGGGCGCCCCTACGAGCAGTACTTC. The encoded protein is CASSERAGRPYEQYF.

The chain uses TRBV7-8 and TRBJ1-3; tentatively, D is TRBD1 (5 bases). This CDR3 spans 15 amino acids. Germline V CDR1 and CDR2: SGHVS, FQNEAQ. V dropped 3 bases and J dropped 4 bases, with 13 bases sitting between them. The CDR3 sequence: CASSFSLGGGNTIYF. The CDR3 nucleotides are TGTGCCAGCAGCTTCTCCCTGGGGGGAGGAAACACCATATATTTT.

The CDR3 nucleotides read TGTGCCAGCAGTGACGGCGGGACTAGCACAGATACGCAGTATTTT. It specifies CASSDGGTSTDTQYF. V is TRBV2 and J is TRBJ2-3; D perhaps matches TRBD2 (6 bases). This CDR3 has 15 amino acids. Trimming stripped 3 bases from V and 0 bases from J, with 10 bases between. Germline V gene lookup returns CDR1 SNHLY and CDR2 FYNNEI.

This chain uses TRBV28 with TRBJ2-3; D might be TRBD1 or TRBD2, each matching 5 bases. Trimming shortened V by 2 bases and J by 5 bases, and 11 bases separated the two germline ends. The V gene's germline CDR1 is MDHEN and CDR2 SYDVKM. The CDR3 is made up of 14 amino acids. The CDR3 coding sequence is TGTGCCAGCAGTTTACCGTCGAGGGGAGATACGCAGTATTTT. Translated, it gives CASSLPSRGDTQYF.

CDR3 loop: CASSVKQGAGTDTQYF. DNA for the CDR3: TGTGCCAGCAGCGTTAAACAGGGGGCAGGCACAGATACGCAGTATTTT. This chain connects TRBV7-9 to TRBJ2-3, with 9 bases aligning to TRBD1. Germline-derived CDR1 and CDR2 are SEHNR and FQNEAQ (reference sequence). The CDR3 loop spans 16 amino acids. J was trimmed by 1 base and V by 5 bases; bases with no gene match: 7. The variable domain in full, with the rest retrieved from reference TRBV7-9 and TRBJ2-3, is DTGVSQNPRHKITKRGQNVTFRCDPISEHNRLYWYRQTLGQGPEFLTYFQNEAQLEKSRLLSDRFSAERPKGSFSTLEIQRTEQGDSAMYLCASSVKQGAGTDTQYFGPGTRLTVL.

This clone has only one observation. The chain joins TRBV29-1 to TRBJ2-3; D tentatively reads TRBD1 or TRBD2 (5 bases each). The CDR3 is 14 residues long. Germline values: CDR1 SQVTM, CDR2 ANQGSEA. Trimming shortened V by 4 bases and J by 1 base, and 12 bases separated the two germline ends. DNA for the CDR3: TGCAGCGTTGTAAGTCAGGGAGGCACAGATACGCAGTATTTT. This translates into CSVVSQGGTDTQYF.

The chain has TRBV5-1 and TRBJ2-1; TRBD2 is a possible D gene (6 bases). This CDR3 has 15 amino acids. The V gene's germline CDR1 is SGHRS and CDR2 YFSETQ. Between the trimmed V and J ends, which lost 2 bases and 2 bases, there was a span of 11 bases. CDR3 in amino acids: CASSLKDYPYNEQFF. Here the CDR3 DNA reads TGCGCCAGCAGCTTAAAGGACTACCCCTACAATGAGCAGTTCTTC.

This clone was detected only once. The V call is TRBV7-6, the J call TRBJ2-7; 7 nucleotides match TRBD1. This CDR3 is 14 amino acids long. Unmatched junction bases numbered 8, after V lost 2 bases and J lost 7 bases. Germline assignment: CDR1 SGHVS and CDR2 FNYEAQ. DNA for the CDR3: TGTGCCAGCAGCTTATTCCAGGGGGAGCGGGAGCAGTACTTC. Its protein product is CASSLFQGEREQYF.

The chain combines TRBV10-2 with TRBJ2-1; 7 bases are shared with TRBD2. The junction had 3 bases not matched to a gene; V was cut back by 7 bases and J by 6 bases. Germline-derived CDR1 and CDR2 are WSHSY and SAAADI. The CDR3 consists of 12 residues. The CDR3 coding sequence is TGCGCCAGCAATCCGGGGGGCAATGAGCAGTTCTTC. It codes for CASNPGGNEQFF.

The chain combines TRBV13 with TRBJ1-2; D unresolved. Per the germline V gene, CDR1 is PRHDT and CDR2 is FYEKMQ (reference sequence). The CDR3 is 15 residues long. Trimming shortened V by 1 base and J by 0 bases, and 9 bases separated the two germline ends. The CDR3 spells CASSLEGRANYGYTF. DNA of the CDR3: TGTGCCAGCAGCTTAGAGGGAAGGGCTAACTATGGCTACACCTTC.

The chain is built from TRBV7-2 and TRBJ2-5; possible D gene TRBD2, 5 bases. V was trimmed by 4 bases and J by 2 bases, leaving 11 bases between them. Germline assignment: CDR1 SGHTA and CDR2 FQGNSA. This CDR3 has 14 residues. In DNA, the CDR3 is TGTGCCAGCAGCTCAGGACTGTCGCAAGAGACCCAGTACTTC. Residues: CASSSGLSQETQYF.

V and J are TRBV7-2 and TRBJ2-3; 11 bases are shared with TRBD2. The CDR3 covers 19 residues. Germline CDR1 is SGHTA and CDR2 is FQGNSA. The ends lost 6 bases at V and 2 bases at J; junction bases unmatched: 16. The CDR3 DNA follows: TGTGCCAGCAGATTCGACAGGGGACTAGCGGACAATAACACAGATACGCAGTATTTT. Protein product: CASRFDRGLADNNTDTQYF.

The genes are TRBV7-9 and TRBJ1-1, with D hard to call. V lost 5 bases to trimming and J lost 0 bases, with 13 bases between them. The CDR3 runs to 15 residues. Germline V CDR1 and CDR2: SEHNR, FQNEAQ (reference sequence). For the CDR3, the DNA is TGTGCCAGCAGCCCTGGCGGCGGGATGAACACTGAAGCTTTCTTT. It codes for CASSPGGGMNTEAFF. The whole variable domain, remainder taken from reference TRBV7-9 and TRBJ1-1, is DTGVSQNPRHKITKRGQNVTFRCDPISEHNRLYWYRQTLGQGPEFLTYFQNEAQLEKSRLLSDRFSAERPKGSFSTLEIQRTEQGDSAMYLCASSPGGGMNTEAFFGQGTRLTVV.

V gene TRBV4-2 combines with J gene TRBJ2-3; 10 nucleotides align to TRBD1. Per the germline V gene, CDR1 is LGHNA and CDR2 is YNFKEQ. The CDR3 contains 14 residues. V was pared by 7 bases and J by 4 bases, with 5 bases of the junction left unmatched. The DNA for the CDR3 is TGTGCCAGCAATAGGGGGACAGGGGCAGATACGCAGTATTTT. Encoded protein: CASNRGTGADTQYF.

V gene TRBV7-6 combines with J gene TRBJ2-1, with a possible D match to TRBD2 (6 bases). The CDR3 runs 16 residues. The V gene's germline CDR1 is SGHVS and CDR2 FNYEAQ. The V end lost 1 base, the J end lost 4 bases, and 14 bases lay between the germline ends. The CDR3 DNA follows: TGTGCCAGCAGCTTAGGGCGGCGGGGCGTTTACAATGAGCAGTTCTTC. Its protein is CASSLGRRGVYNEQFF.

J is TRBJ1-1 and V is TRBV9, with a possible D match to TRBD1 (6 bases). Trimming took 1 base from V and 6 from J, leaving 10 bases between them. Germline V gene data show CDR1 as SGDLS and CDR2 as YYNGEE. The CDR3 sequence is 13 residues long. CDR3 amino acids: CASSVRAGAEAFF. The CDR3 DNA follows: TGTGCCAGCAGCGTAAGGGCAGGGGCTGAAGCTTTCTTT. Combining the CDR3 with reference TRBV9 and TRBJ1-1 gives the whole variable domain DSGVTQTPKHLITATGQRVTLRCSPRSGDLSVYWYQQSLDQGLQFLIQYYNGEERAKGNILERFSAQQFPDLHSELNLSSLELGDSALYFCASSVRAGAEAFFGQGTRLTVV.

This clone was seen a single time. The chain links TRBV7-9 to TRBJ2-5; maybe TRBD1 (6 bases). V lost 4 bases, J lost 5 bases, and 11 bases lay in between. Germline CDR1 is SEHNR and CDR2 is FQNEAQ (reference sequence). This CDR3 region has 13 residues. CDR3 sequence: CASSSQGRETQYF. CDR3 coding DNA: TGTGCCAGCAGCTCGCAGGGGCGGGAGACCCAGTACTTC.

This chain connects TRBV5-5 to TRBJ2-7; 7 bases map to TRBD1. The J segment lost 6 bases and the V segment lost 4 bases, leaving 4 bases of the junction unmatched. The CDR3 covers 12 residues. Germline V gives CDR1 SGHKS, CDR2 YYEKEE (reference sequence). The CDR3 loop reads CASSATGTEQYF. For the CDR3, the DNA is TGTGCCAGCAGCGCGACAGGGACCGAGCAGTACTTC.

The chain links TRBV9 to TRBJ1-5, with unresolved D. V was trimmed by 0 bases and J by 0 bases, leaving 10 bases between them. The CDR3 spans 16 residues. From germline, CDR1 is SGDLS and CDR2 YYNGEE. The CDR3 region is CASSVGADPSNQPQHF. The CDR3, as DNA: TGTGCCAGCAGCGTAGGGGCAGACCCTAGCAATCAGCCCCAGCATTTT. Full variable domain (remainder filled in from reference TRBV9 and TRBJ1-5): DSGVTQTPKHLITATGQRVTLRCSPRSGDLSVYWYQQSLDQGLQFLIQYYNGEERAKGNILERFSAQQFPDLHSELNLSSLELGDSALYFCASSVGADPSNQPQHFGDGTRLSIL.

The rearrangement uses TRBV15 and TRBJ2-1, with TRBD2 identical over 11 bases. V trimming: 3 bases; J trimming: 6 bases; junction bases outside the gene matches: 4. CDR3 length: 15 residues. CDR1 is LNHNV, CDR2 YYDKDF, per germline (reference sequence). The CDR3 DNA is TGTGCCACCAGCAGTACTAGCGGGAGTCCCAATGAGCAGTTCTTC. Protein sequence: CATSSTSGSPNEQFF.

The CDR3 region is CAHGRGREEKLFF. The CDR3 DNA reads TGTGCCCACGGCCGCGGCCGAGAGGAAAAACTGTTTTTT. This chain uses TRBV19 with TRBJ1-4; D uncertain. The length of the CDR3 is 13 residues. Germline V gives CDR1 LNHDA, CDR2 SQIVND (reference sequence). The V gene lost 11 bases and the J gene lost 8 bases, with 18 bases spanning the gap.